This is a list of T cell receptor beta chains from one sample in a study of vaccination effects on CD4 cells after COVID-19. No cognate antigen is known for these TCRs. This table comes from immunoSEQ multiplex PCR, and its TCRdb copy is limited to in-frame clones, with some not included. The sample lists 70,000 to 85,000 clones; 75% to 80% were seen once. Sample: CD4+ T cells from PBMCs cultured without peptide, taken before COVID-19 vaccination. The receptors come from a human donor who received a COVID-19 vaccine. CDR3s include the opening cysteine and the closing phenylalanine or tryptophan.

V | CDR3
TRBV5-6 | CASSLAADGRGDYGYTF
TRBV6-5 | CASKKTGDSGNTIYF
TRBV9 | CASSVGGRDTGELFF
TRBV5-1 | CASSLSATKNTGELFF
TRBV19 | CASSIWGSGNTIYF
TRBV6-6 | CASSPRPTGADTQYF
TRBV19 | CASSTGQGAAEAFF
TRBV7-3 | CASSSGQVAYNEQFF
TRBV6-1 | CASSEYVTDTQYF
TRBV27 | CASSLNPTGAGNTIYF
TRBV7-3 | CASSSGKNTEAFF
TRBV28 | CASSLQQNTGELFF
TRBV28 | CASSLRNEKLFF
TRBV19 | CASSRGAGANEKLFF
TRBV19 | CASGQGTDTQYF
TRBV7-9 | CASSFGGEKLFF
TRBV6-5 | CASSYLGGMGTDTQYF
TRBV10-3 | CAIAGTEVRYNEQFF
TRBV29-1 | CSVGNLGTEAFF
TRBV6-5 | CASSYSASGEETQYF
TRBV6-2/TRBV6-3 | CASSVTGNEKLFF
TRBV3-1/TRBV3-2 | CASSPGTSGDQETQYF
TRBV18 | CASSPPGVQETQYF
TRBV6-1 | CASSERTAYGYTF
TRBV19 | CASSDRDLNEKLFF
TRBV29-1 | CSVQLGGRRGDTQYF
TRBV12-3/TRBV12-4 | CASSVRLYTEAFF
TRBV7-3 | CASSRKGLNTGELFF
TRBV10-1 | CASSHEITGELFF
TRBV5-4 | CASSLTGTATGELFF
TRBV6-6 | CASSLRDGSKTQYF
TRBV30 | CAWSRETQYF
TRBV19 | CASIDGQLNTEAFF
TRBV29-1 | CSFASGRSTDTQYF
TRBV3-1/TRBV3-2 | CASSRSGGGTDTQYF
TRBV25-1 | CASSELSPVDGYTF
TRBV5-6 | CASSLPPIYGYTF
TRBV6-6 | CASSWGRGSTNEKLFF
TRBV4-1 | CASSQDRAGASEKLFF
TRBV21-1 | CASSKIVNDGYTF
TRBV6-2/TRBV6-3 | CASSGPSSNQPQHF
TRBV7-2 | CASSLKAGGGSPLHF
TRBV7-9 | CASSSTGGNEQFF
TRBV7-2 | CASSDGIAGNTIYF
TRBV27 | CASSPNQGTDTQYF
TRBV3-1/TRBV3-2 | CASSQGGLNTGELFF
TRBV19 | CASSRQGAGTEAFF
TRBV19 | CASNRQGNTGELFF
TRBV29-1 | CSVAGTSRNGELFF
TRBV6-2/TRBV6-3 | CASSNRQHNEQFF
TRBV7-9 | CASSLSTDTQYF
TRBV4-2 | CASSDGGRVGNTGELFF
TRBV2 | CASMAGYNSPLHF
TRBV20-1 | CSASPTETQYF